What follows are 13 T cell receptor beta chains derived from one specimen sequenced in a study of a mutant IDH1 vaccine in newly diagnosed glioma. Assay: immunoSEQ multiplex PCR; the TCRdb copy retains only in-frame clones and omits some. The repertoire holds just under 95,000 clones, with roughly 78% as singletons. Time point in this sample: baseline, week 1 (first vaccination visit). As for treatment: pre-vaccination baseline after standard-of-care therapy. The sample was PBMCs, taken from a glioma patient treated with radiotherapy, temozolomide or both. The receptor set was obtained from a man aged 40-55 years with glioma.

The genes are TRBV9 and TRBJ2-3, with D possibly matching TRBD2 (6 bases). The CDR3 spans 17 residues. Germline V lookup: CDR1 SGDLS, CDR2 YYNGEE. The germline V and J ends were trimmed by 2 bases and 5 bases, with 21 bases remaining between them. DNA of the CDR3: TGTGCCAGCAGCGTGAGGAACCGGGACTCCCACCGAGATACGCAGTATTTT. This sequence encodes CASSVRNRDSHRDTQYF.

The chain employs TRBV10-3 and TRBJ2-7, with 7 bases lining up with TRBD1. The germline gives CDR1 ENHRY, CDR2 SYGVKD. The CDR3 runs 14 residues. The J segment lost 2 bases and the V segment lost 2 bases, leaving 3 bases of the junction unmatched. CDR3 in amino acids: CAISERQGAYEQYF. The CDR3 DNA is TGTGCCATCAGTGAGCGGCAGGGGGCCTACGAGCAGTACTTC.

The sample holds a few counts of this clone. This chain connects TRBV4-2 to TRBJ1-1; TRBD1 matches 10 bases. Germline CDR1 is LGHNA and CDR2 is YNFKEQ. Germline trimming cut 4 bases from V and 3 bases from J; bases unmatched to any gene: 8. The CDR3 runs to 16 residues. CDR3 sequence: CASSPRQGARDTEAFF. The CDR3 DNA sequence: TGTGCCAGCAGCCCACGACAGGGGGCGAGGGACACTGAAGCTTTCTTT.

CDR3 DNA: TGTGCCAGCAGCGTAGGTAGCGGGGGAGGAACCGGGGAGCTGTTTTTT. Its protein is CASSVGSGGGTGELFF. V gene TRBV9 combines with J gene TRBJ2-2; 9 nucleotides align to TRBD2. Germline CDR1 is SGDLS and CDR2 is YYNGEE. This CDR3 spans 16 amino acids. V trimming: 0 bases; J trimming: 5 bases; junction bases outside the gene matches: 5.

The chain joins TRBV10-3 to TRBJ1-6; 8 bases agree with TRBD1. Germline V gives CDR1 ENHRY, CDR2 SYGVKD. This CDR3 contains 16 residues. V lost 2 bases to trimming and J lost 0 bases; unmatched junction nucleotides: 0. The chain's CDR3 is CAISETGGSYNSPLHF. Here the CDR3 DNA reads TGTGCCATCAGTGAGACAGGGGGCTCCTATAATTCACCCCTCCACTTT.

J is TRBJ1-6 and V is TRBV7-9; no definite D call. The CDR3 is made up of 16 amino acids. Trimming shortened V by 4 bases and J by 9 bases, and 19 bases separated the two germline ends. Per germline, CDR1 SEHNR and CDR2 FQNEAQ (reference sequence). The CDR3 nucleotides are TGTGCCAGCAGCTCCAACCCCTCCCTGGGTAGTTCACCCCTCCACTTT. It yields the protein CASSSNPSLGSSPLHF. Variable domain in full (rest from reference TRBV7-9 and TRBJ1-6): DTGVSQNPRHKITKRGQNVTFRCDPISEHNRLYWYRQTLGQGPEFLTYFQNEAQLEKSRLLSDRFSAERPKGSFSTLEIQRTEQGDSAMYLCASSSNPSLGSSPLHFGNGTRLTVT.

The genes are TRBV7-8 and TRBJ2-5; 7 nucleotides match TRBD1. The CDR3 runs to 13 residues. V shed 5 bases, J shed 5 bases, and the junction held 5 bases outside the gene matches. Per the germline V gene, CDR1 is SGHVS and CDR2 is FQNEAQ. The CDR3 DNA follows: TGTGCCAGCAGCGCGGACAGGCAGGAGACCCAGTACTTC. Its protein product is CASSADRQETQYF. Variable domain in full (rest from reference TRBV7-8 and TRBJ2-5): GAGVSQSPRYKVAKRGQDVALRCDPISGHVSLFWYQQALGQGPEFLTYFQNEAQLDKSGLPSDRFFAERPEGSVSTLKIQRTQQEDSAVYLCASSADRQETQYFGPGTRLLVL.

The genes are TRBV5-1 and TRBJ2-1; TRBD2 aligns across 9 bases. V was clipped by 0 bases and J by 7 bases; unmatched bases: 11. The CDR3 spans 17 residues. Germline V gene lookup returns CDR1 SGHRS and CDR2 YFSETQ. The CDR3 nucleotides read TGCGCCAGCAGCTTGGCCTCCTTTGTTAGCGGGAGAAATGAGCAGTTCTTC. Translating gives CASSLASFVSGRNEQFF. Full variable domain (remainder filled in from reference TRBV5-1 and TRBJ2-1): KAGVTQTPRYLIKTRGQQVTLSCSPISGHRSVSWYQQTPGQGLQFLFEYFSETQRNKGNFPGRFSGRQFSNSRSEMNVSTLELGDSALYLCASSLASFVSGRNEQFFGPGTRLTVL.

The chain has TRBV5-1 and TRBJ2-1, with TRBD2 identical over 11 bases. V lost 5 bases and J lost 6; bases outside the gene matches: 7. There are 15 residues in the CDR3. Germline V gives CDR1 SGHRS, CDR2 YFSETQ. The CDR3 region has the DNA TGCGCCAGCAGAACCGGACTAGCGGGTTCCAATGAGCAGTTCTTC. It translates to CASRTGLAGSNEQFF.

J is TRBJ1-2 and V is TRBV19; 9 bases match TRBD1. Trimming at V came to 4 bases and at J to 4 bases, leaving 4 bases not matched to a gene. Germline V CDR1 and CDR2: LNHDA, SQIVND (reference sequence). CDR3 length: 14 residues. Here the CDR3 reads CASSNRGRGYGYTF. CDR3 DNA sequence: TGTGCCAGTAGTAACAGGGGGCGCGGCTATGGCTACACCTTC.

V is TRBV6-5 and J is TRBJ2-7; unclear D gene. V shed 6 bases and J shed 4 bases, with 7 bases lying between them. The CDR3 covers 11 residues. CDR1 is MNHEY and CDR2 is SVGAGI in the germline V gene. CDR3: CASRDVYEQYF. In DNA form, the CDR3 reads TGTGCCAGCAGGGACGTATACGAGCAGTACTTC.

This clone was observed once. The chain uses TRBV5-6 and TRBJ1-5; D gene uncertain. V dropped 0 bases and J dropped 2 bases, with 9 bases sitting between them. This CDR3 has 15 residues. Germline CDR1 and CDR2: SGHDT and YYEEEE. CDR3 coding DNA: TGTGCCAGCAGCTTGGGTCCCGGGGGCAATCAGCCCCAGCATTTT. As protein: CASSLGPGGNQPQHF.

V usage is TRBV4-3 and J usage is TRBJ2-6; D might be TRBD2 (6 bases). This CDR3 contains 19 residues. CDR1 LGHNA and CDR2 YSLEER come from the germline V gene. The germline V and J ends were trimmed by 4 bases and 4 bases, with 23 bases remaining between them. CDR3 coding DNA: TGCGCCAGCAGCCGGGAACCGGGACTGTCGTCAGCGGGGGCCAACGTCCTGACTTTC. The encoded protein is CASSREPGLSSAGANVLTF.